This T cell receptor (beta chain) was found in a study of T cell repertoires in ileal Crohn's disease. Findings of the study overall: High-frequency clones were more common in sorted CD8 than CD4 cells.

Germline lookup yields CDR1 LGHNA and CDR2 YSLEER. The CDR3 spans 16 residues. Trimming at V came to 6 bases and at J to 7 bases, leaving 14 bases not matched to a gene. Generated by immunoSEQ multiplex PCR, the TCRdb table keeps only in-frame clones and is missing some. This table holds about 11,000 clones, over 60% found once. Time point here: neoterminal ileum biopsy at postoperative endoscopy, about 6 months after surgery. This clone has a single count. Its specificity is not known. The TCR sequence derives from an adult with Crohn's disease. This chain uses TRBV4-3 with TRBJ2-1; 8 nucleotides align to TRBD1. Sequenced sample: ileal tissue. CDR3: CASSPRTGKGGNEQFF. The DNA of the CDR3 is TGCGCCAGCAGTCCGCGGACAGGGAAAGGAGGAAATGAGCAGTTCTTC.